These 31 T cell receptor beta chains came from one sample sequenced in a study of beta chain features in type 1 diabetes. The investigators reverse transcribed all of the isolated RNA, so they sequenced expressed TCRB transcripts. Sequencing used immunoSEQ multiplex PCR; TCRdb keeps in-frame clones, though not all of them. The sample holds under 950,000 clones; 15% to 20% are singletons and the top ten take about 0.02%. Sequenced sample: naive CD4+ T cells from blood. The receptors here all came from a woman under 30 in good health.

The V gene is TRBV28, the J gene TRBJ2-3; D call uncertain. The CDR3 is made up of 14 amino acids. V lost 2 bases and J lost 3, with 9 bases in between. The V gene's germline CDR1 is MDHEN and CDR2 SYDVKM. The CDR3 is CASSLGFGTDTQYF. The CDR3, as DNA: TGTGCCAGCAGTTTAGGGTTCGGGACAGATACGCAGTATTTT. The full variable domain, completed using reference TRBV28 and TRBJ2-3, is DVKVTQSSRYLVKRTGEKVFLECVQDMDHENMFWYRQDPGLGLRLIYFSYDVKMKEKGDIPEGYSVSREKKERFSLILESASTNQTSMYLCASSLGFGTDTQYFGPGTRLTVL.

As DNA, the CDR3 is TGTGCCAGCAGTGACTCGATTCGGGTCGGGGAAAAACTGTTTTTT. It yields the protein CASSDSIRVGEKLFF. This chain uses TRBV6-4 with TRBJ1-4; no clear D. The V and J ends lost 0 bases and 8 bases respectively, with 13 bases between them. The CDR3 has 15 amino acids. The germline gives CDR1 MRHNA, CDR2 SNTAGT.

This clone showed up just a few times. J is TRBJ1-5 and V is TRBV15; D not certain. Trimming stripped 0 bases from V and 5 bases from J, with 5 bases between. Germline CDR1 and CDR2: LNHNV and YYDKDF (reference sequence). The CDR3 has 13 residues. The CDR3: CATSRDLYQPQHF. The DNA for the CDR3 is TGTGCCACCAGCAGAGACCTCTATCAGCCCCAGCATTTT.

The CDR3 nucleotides are TGTGCCAGTCTAGCGGGACTGAGGGTGGCCAAAAACATTCAGTACTTC. Amino acid sequence: CASLAGLRVAKNIQYF. The chain combines TRBV2 with TRBJ2-4; 9 bases agree with TRBD2. Germline CDR1 SNHLY, CDR2 FYNNEI. The CDR3 totals 16 residues. The V segment lost 9 bases and the J segment 1 base; nucleotides outside the gene matches: 10.

The V call is TRBV5-1, the J call TRBJ2-1; 10 bases align to TRBD2. CDR3 length equals 17 residues. Germline CDR1 SGHRS, CDR2 YFSETQ. With 4 bases clipped from V and 1 base from J, the junction kept 8 bases outside the gene matches. CDR3 DNA sequence: TGCGCCAGCAGCGGGCGAGCGGGAGGGCCATCCTACAATGAGCAGTTCTTC. Protein sequence: CASSGRAGGPSYNEQFF.

The J gene is TRBJ1-6, the V gene TRBV4-3; D gene ambiguous. The germline V gene has CDR1 LGHNA and CDR2 YSLEER. The V gene lost 4 bases and the J gene lost 7 bases, with 11 bases spanning the gap. The CDR3 totals 14 residues. In DNA form, the CDR3 reads TGCGCCAGCAGCCCGAGGGCCGCCAATTCACCCCTCCACTTT. It yields the protein CASSPRAANSPLHF.

V is TRBV5-4 and J is TRBJ2-1, with 13 bases identical to TRBD2. The CDR3 is 17 amino acids. Germline V gives CDR1 SGHNT, CDR2 YYREEE (reference sequence). V dropped 5 bases and J dropped 6; count of bases not matched to a gene: 11. The CDR3 DNA is TGTGCCAGCAGACCTGGACTAGCGGGAGCCTCCCTCAATGAGCAGTTCTTC. Translated, it gives CASRPGLAGASLNEQFF.

This chain links TRBV9 with TRBJ2-1; D unresolved. Germline V gene data show CDR1 as SGDLS and CDR2 as YYNGEE. The V end lost 4 bases, the J end lost 4 bases, and 18 bases lay between the germline ends. This CDR3 has 16 amino acids. The CDR3 DNA reads TGTGCCAGCAGCTCCAATACCCCGTTGACGTACAATGAGCAGTTCTTC. Encoded protein: CASSSNTPLTYNEQFF. Using reference TRBV9 and TRBJ2-1 for the parts outside the CDR3, the full variable domain is DSGVTQTPKHLITATGQRVTLRCSPRSGDLSVYWYQQSLDQGLQFLIQYYNGEERAKGNILERFSAQQFPDLHSELNLSSLELGDSALYFCASSSNTPLTYNEQFFGPGTRLTVL.

The J gene is TRBJ1-2, the V gene TRBV18; D gene ambiguous. The CDR3 spans 16 residues. V was trimmed by 2 bases and J by 6 bases, leaving 19 bases between them. Germline-derived CDR1 and CDR2 are KGHSH and LQKENI. The CDR3 DNA sequence: TGTGCCAGCTCACCAGTGGTATCGGGAGAAGAGGATGGCTACACCTTC. It translates to CASSPVVSGEEDGYTF. The complete variable domain, with remaining parts taken from reference TRBV18 and TRBJ1-2, reads NAGVMQNPRHLVRRRGQEARLRCSPMKGHSHVYWYRQLPEEGLKFMVYLQKENIIDESGMPKERFSAEFPKEGPSILRIQQVVRGDSAAYFCASSPVVSGEEDGYTFGSGTRLTVV.

V gene TRBV19 combines with J gene TRBJ2-2; TRBD1 matches at 10 bases. This CDR3 contains 15 residues. V was clipped by 7 bases and J by 7 bases; unmatched bases: 9. The germline gives CDR1 LNHDA, CDR2 SQIVND (reference sequence). For the CDR3, the DNA is TGTGCCAGTACCTCTGACAGGGGGCAGGGCGGGGAGCTGTTTTTT. This translates into CASTSDRGQGGELFF.

The gene calls are TRBV7-3 and TRBJ2-6; D perhaps matches TRBD2 (6 bases). Per the germline V gene, CDR1 is SGHTA and CDR2 is FQGTGA. Between the trimmed V and J ends, which lost 5 bases and 0 bases, there was a span of 14 bases. The CDR3 is made up of 17 amino acids. The CDR3 DNA is TGTGCCAGCAGCCTATACGGGACTGCCTCTGGGGCCAACGTCCTGACTTTC. It encodes CASSLYGTASGANVLTF.

This clone was picked up a small number of times. V is TRBV10-3 and J is TRBJ1-2; D not resolved. Germline assignment: CDR1 ENHRY and CDR2 SYGVKD. V was clipped by 0 bases and J by 6 bases, with 2 bases between them. This CDR3 has 11 residues. The CDR3 sequence is CAISESNGYTF. The CDR3 DNA reads TGTGCCATCAGTGAGTCGAATGGCTACACCTTC.

This clone was recorded a few times. The chain joins TRBV7-9 to TRBJ2-1; the D gene is possibly TRBD2 (5 bases). Germline CDR1 SEHNR, CDR2 FQNEAQ (reference sequence). The CDR3 loop spans 16 amino acids. V was trimmed by 3 bases and J by 9 bases, leaving 21 bases between them. CDR3: CASSFEDWTGRGEQFF. CDR3 DNA: TGTGCCAGCAGCTTTGAAGACTGGACGGGTCGGGGTGAGCAGTTCTTC.

This clone was recorded a few times. V usage is TRBV27 and J usage is TRBJ2-6, with D unclear. The germline V gene has CDR1 MNHEY and CDR2 SMNVEV (reference sequence). CDR3 length: 15 residues. The germline V and J ends were trimmed by 3 bases and 2 bases, with 8 bases remaining between them. CDR3 bases: TGTGCCAGCAGTTTCTTGGGTACTGGGGCCAACGTCCTGACTTTC. Translating gives CASSFLGTGANVLTF.

This clone was found a few times. The DNA for the CDR3 is TGTGCCTGGAGTCTTATCGACAACGAGCAGTACTTC. Amino acids: CAWSLIDNEQYF. This chain joins TRBV30 and TRBJ2-7; the D is unclear. Germline V lookup: CDR1 GTSNPN, CDR2 SVGIG (reference sequence). This CDR3 is 12 amino acids long. V shed 2 bases and J shed 5 bases, with 10 bases lying between them.

For this clone: Other DNA sequences in the same sample also yield this CDR3. This sequence joins TRBV9 and TRBJ2-1; 10 nucleotides agree with TRBD2. CDR1 SGDLS and CDR2 YYNGEE come from the germline V gene. V lost 0 bases to trimming and J lost 4 bases; unmatched junction nucleotides: 4. This CDR3 is 16 amino acids long. The CDR3 DNA sequence: TGTGCCAGCAGCGTAGGCCTAGCGGGGGCTTACAATGAGCAGTTCTTC. Translation gives CASSVGLAGAYNEQFF.

The chain joins TRBV7-2 to TRBJ2-5; 7 nucleotides line up with TRBD2. The CDR3 loop spans 14 amino acids. V trimming: 2 bases; J trimming: 2 bases; junction bases outside the gene matches: 2. CDR1 and CDR2 (germline): SGHTA, FQGNSA. CDR3 in amino acids: CASSLFGGQETQYF. The CDR3 DNA follows: TGTGCCAGCAGCTTATTCGGGGGGCAAGAGACCCAGTACTTC.

The V call is TRBV7-8, the J call TRBJ2-2; no firm D call. The CDR3 is 16 residues long. Per germline, CDR1 SGHVS and CDR2 FQNEAQ. Trimming left V 3 bases short and J 4 bases short, with 15 bases between. CDR3 amino acids: CASSFPTSLITGELFF. As DNA, the CDR3 is TGTGCCAGCAGCTTTCCGACAAGCTTGATCACCGGGGAGCTGTTTTTT.

This rearrangement joins TRBV7-6 to TRBJ2-3, with no clear D. Trimming removed 3 bases from V and 4 bases from J, with 14 bases in between. This CDR3 region has 15 residues. Looked up from germline, CDR1 is SGHVS and CDR2 is FNYEAQ. In DNA, the CDR3 is TGTGCCAGCAGCTTGGGCTCTGCAGAAGCAGATACGCAGTATTTT. Its translation is CASSLGSAEADTQYF. Filled out from reference TRBV7-6 and TRBJ2-3, the complete variable domain reads GAGVSQSPRYKVTKRGQDVALRCDPISGHVSLYWYRQALGQGPEFLTYFNYEAQQDKSGLPNDRFSAERPEGSISTLTIQRTEQRDSAMYRCASSLGSAEADTQYFGPGTRLTVL.

This clone was counted a few times. This chain links TRBV28 with TRBJ1-5, with a possible D match to TRBD1 (5 bases). V lost 3 bases and J lost 7, with 19 bases in between. Germline V gives CDR1 MDHEN, CDR2 SYDVKM. The CDR3 is made up of 16 amino acids. The CDR3 protein is CASSFLSGLPAQPQHF. CDR3 sequence (DNA): TGTGCCAGCAGTTTTCTTTCAGGGTTACCGGCCCAGCCCCAGCATTTT.

J is TRBJ2-2 and V is TRBV7-8; D perhaps matches TRBD1 (6 bases). This CDR3 has 17 amino acids. The V gene's germline CDR1 is SGHVS and CDR2 FQNEAQ. V lost 5 bases, J lost 1 base, and 17 bases lay in between. The DNA of the CDR3 is TGTGCCAGCAGCCACCGGGACAACCTTCGGAACACCGGGGAGCTGTTTTTT. It specifies CASSHRDNLRNTGELFF.

This clone was seen a few times. V is TRBV9 and J is TRBJ2-5; 7 positions match TRBD1. The V segment lost 0 bases and the J segment 2 bases; nucleotides outside the gene matches: 7. This CDR3 has 16 residues. The germline V gene has CDR1 SGDLS and CDR2 YYNGEE. In DNA, the CDR3 is TGTGCCAGCAGCGTAGATGGGGACAGATTTCAAGAGACCCAGTACTTC. This translates into CASSVDGDRFQETQYF.

This clone has a handful of counts. The V and J genes are TRBV7-6 and TRBJ2-7, with no clear D. Trimming removed 2 bases from V and 5 bases from J, with 13 bases in between. Germline-derived CDR1 and CDR2 are SGHVS and FNYEAQ. This CDR3 comprises 14 residues. The CDR3: CASSLRGSTHEQYF. The CDR3 DNA reads TGTGCCAGCAGCTTACGAGGTTCTACCCACGAGCAGTACTTC. Complete variable domain (other parts from reference TRBV7-6 and TRBJ2-7): GAGVSQSPRYKVTKRGQDVALRCDPISGHVSLYWYRQALGQGPEFLTYFNYEAQQDKSGLPNDRFSAERPEGSISTLTIQRTEQRDSAMYRCASSLRGSTHEQYFGPGTRLTVT.

This clone showed up just a few times. The chain employs TRBV4-2 and TRBJ2-6, with a possible D match to TRBD1 (6 bases). This CDR3 has 20 residues. Germline CDR1 is LGHNA and CDR2 is YNFKEQ. The V end lost 4 bases, the J end lost 0 bases, and 22 bases lay between the germline ends. The CDR3 DNA is TGTGCCAGCAGCCGGGCTGGGACACGTTTACGTCTCTCTGGGGCCAACGTCCTGACTTTC. Translation: CASSRAGTRLRLSGANVLTF.

The chain couples TRBV6-5 to TRBJ2-5, with D tentatively TRBD1 (5 bases). The V gene's germline CDR1 is MNHEY and CDR2 SVGAGI. The CDR3 contains 16 residues. The V end was cut by 0 bases, the J end by 2 bases, with 13 bases between. CDR3 sequence reads: CASSYSQDTRQETQYF. The CDR3 nucleotides read TGTGCCAGCAGTTACTCGCAGGACACCCGACAAGAGACCCAGTACTTC.

The chain uses TRBV6-5 and TRBJ2-1; D remains unclear. Germline V lookup: CDR1 MNHEY, CDR2 SVGAGI. The CDR3 is 12 residues long. Trimming left V 6 bases short and J 5 bases short, with 8 bases between. The CDR3 DNA is TGTGCCAGCAGAACACACGACAATGAGCAGTTCTTC. This codes for CASRTHDNEQFF.

The CDR3 here is CASSRLPRDTQYF. The CDR3 DNA sequence: TGTGCCAGCAGCAGACTCCCGAGAGATACGCAGTATTTT. This rearrangement joins TRBV9 to TRBJ2-3; D not resolved. CDR3 length: 13 residues. The germline gives CDR1 SGDLS, CDR2 YYNGEE. V gave up 4 bases and J gave up 5 bases, with 11 bases separating them.

This clone was observed a few times. The rearrangement uses TRBV7-9 and TRBJ1-4, with a tentative D call TRBD1 (5 bases). The CDR3 is 14 amino acids. Germline values: CDR1 SEHNR, CDR2 FQNEAQ (reference sequence). V lost 3 bases to trimming and J lost 5 bases, with 10 bases between them. The chain's CDR3 is CASSLTARNEKLFF. DNA for the CDR3: TGTGCCAGCAGCTTGACAGCTAGAAATGAAAAACTGTTTTTT.

This rearrangement joins TRBV6-5 to TRBJ1-2, with D perhaps TRBD1 (6 bases). V dropped 6 bases and J dropped 7 bases, with 18 bases sitting between them. CDR3 size: 14 residues. The germline gives CDR1 MNHEY, CDR2 SVGAGI. CDR3 sequence: CASSRTRGAAGYTF. CDR3 DNA: TGTGCCAGCAGCCGCACCCGGGGGGCGGCTGGCTACACCTTC.

This clone was picked up a small number of times. The chain couples TRBV7-8 to TRBJ2-1; unclear D gene. This CDR3 comprises 13 residues. Looked up from germline, CDR1 is SGHVS and CDR2 is FQNEAQ. V lost 1 base to trimming and J lost 10 bases, with 11 bases between them. DNA of the CDR3: TGTGCCAGCAGCTTAGGATCGGGCAGCGAGCAGTTCTTC. Protein product: CASSLGSGSEQFF.

The J gene is TRBJ2-3, the V gene TRBV6-1, with TRBD2 matching over 9 bases. This CDR3 is 15 amino acids long. Germline V gene data show CDR1 as MNHNS and CDR2 as SASEGT. J was trimmed by 5 bases and V by 6 bases; bases with no gene match: 9. Here the CDR3 reads CASRFVAGALDTQYF. The CDR3 bases are TGTGCCAGCAGATTCGTAGCGGGAGCTCTAGATACGCAGTATTTT.